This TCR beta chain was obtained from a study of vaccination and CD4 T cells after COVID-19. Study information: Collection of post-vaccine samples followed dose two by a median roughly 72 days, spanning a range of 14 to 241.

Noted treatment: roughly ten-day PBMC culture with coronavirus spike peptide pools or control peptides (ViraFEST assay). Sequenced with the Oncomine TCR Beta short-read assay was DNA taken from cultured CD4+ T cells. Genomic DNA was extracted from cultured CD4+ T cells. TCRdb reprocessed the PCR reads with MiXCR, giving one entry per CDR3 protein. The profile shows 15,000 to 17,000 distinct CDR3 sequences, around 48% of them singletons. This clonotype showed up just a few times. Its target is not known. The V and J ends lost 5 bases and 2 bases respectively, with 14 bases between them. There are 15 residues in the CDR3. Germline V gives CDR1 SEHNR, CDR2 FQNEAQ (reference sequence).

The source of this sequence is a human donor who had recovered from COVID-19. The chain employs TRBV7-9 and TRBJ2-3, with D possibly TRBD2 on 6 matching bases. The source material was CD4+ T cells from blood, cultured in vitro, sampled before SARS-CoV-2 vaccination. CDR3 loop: CASSRRSGITDTQYF. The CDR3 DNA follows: TGTGCCAGCAGCCGCCGTAGCGGAATCACAGATACGCAGTATTTT.